The T cell receptor (beta chain) under discussion was sequenced for a study of OX40 agonist ivuxolimab in advanced cancers. Overall study: The dose-escalation cohort had hepatocellular carcinoma, melanoma, renal cell or head and neck cancer. Males comprised roughly four fifths of the group, whose mean age was roughly 60 years (range about 20 to 79).

Comments on this clone: Its specificity is not known.

The CDR3 spans 15 residues. With 4 bases clipped from V and 8 bases from J, the junction kept 8 bases outside the gene matches. CDR1 and CDR2 (germline): SGHRS, YFSETQ. Overall study results and limits: Averaged across samples, CD8+ T cells carried more expanded clones than CD4+ did.

TCRdb's table, derived via immunoSEQ multiplex PCR, lists solely in-frame clones and lacks some. This sample yields approximately 60,000 clones, of which around nine tenths are seen a single time; approximately 0.37% belongs to the top ten. The V gene is TRBV5-1, the J gene TRBJ2-1, with 11 positions matching TRBD2. The receptor's source is an adult with an advanced solid tumor such as melanoma, head and neck, liver or kidney cancer. Sequenced here: CD4+ or CD8+ T cells sorted from blood, sampled in a trial of the OX40 agonist ivuxolimab. CDR3: CASSMAASGGYEQFF. The CDR3 nucleotides read TGCGCCAGCAGCATGGCGGCTAGCGGGGGGTATGAGCAGTTCTTC.